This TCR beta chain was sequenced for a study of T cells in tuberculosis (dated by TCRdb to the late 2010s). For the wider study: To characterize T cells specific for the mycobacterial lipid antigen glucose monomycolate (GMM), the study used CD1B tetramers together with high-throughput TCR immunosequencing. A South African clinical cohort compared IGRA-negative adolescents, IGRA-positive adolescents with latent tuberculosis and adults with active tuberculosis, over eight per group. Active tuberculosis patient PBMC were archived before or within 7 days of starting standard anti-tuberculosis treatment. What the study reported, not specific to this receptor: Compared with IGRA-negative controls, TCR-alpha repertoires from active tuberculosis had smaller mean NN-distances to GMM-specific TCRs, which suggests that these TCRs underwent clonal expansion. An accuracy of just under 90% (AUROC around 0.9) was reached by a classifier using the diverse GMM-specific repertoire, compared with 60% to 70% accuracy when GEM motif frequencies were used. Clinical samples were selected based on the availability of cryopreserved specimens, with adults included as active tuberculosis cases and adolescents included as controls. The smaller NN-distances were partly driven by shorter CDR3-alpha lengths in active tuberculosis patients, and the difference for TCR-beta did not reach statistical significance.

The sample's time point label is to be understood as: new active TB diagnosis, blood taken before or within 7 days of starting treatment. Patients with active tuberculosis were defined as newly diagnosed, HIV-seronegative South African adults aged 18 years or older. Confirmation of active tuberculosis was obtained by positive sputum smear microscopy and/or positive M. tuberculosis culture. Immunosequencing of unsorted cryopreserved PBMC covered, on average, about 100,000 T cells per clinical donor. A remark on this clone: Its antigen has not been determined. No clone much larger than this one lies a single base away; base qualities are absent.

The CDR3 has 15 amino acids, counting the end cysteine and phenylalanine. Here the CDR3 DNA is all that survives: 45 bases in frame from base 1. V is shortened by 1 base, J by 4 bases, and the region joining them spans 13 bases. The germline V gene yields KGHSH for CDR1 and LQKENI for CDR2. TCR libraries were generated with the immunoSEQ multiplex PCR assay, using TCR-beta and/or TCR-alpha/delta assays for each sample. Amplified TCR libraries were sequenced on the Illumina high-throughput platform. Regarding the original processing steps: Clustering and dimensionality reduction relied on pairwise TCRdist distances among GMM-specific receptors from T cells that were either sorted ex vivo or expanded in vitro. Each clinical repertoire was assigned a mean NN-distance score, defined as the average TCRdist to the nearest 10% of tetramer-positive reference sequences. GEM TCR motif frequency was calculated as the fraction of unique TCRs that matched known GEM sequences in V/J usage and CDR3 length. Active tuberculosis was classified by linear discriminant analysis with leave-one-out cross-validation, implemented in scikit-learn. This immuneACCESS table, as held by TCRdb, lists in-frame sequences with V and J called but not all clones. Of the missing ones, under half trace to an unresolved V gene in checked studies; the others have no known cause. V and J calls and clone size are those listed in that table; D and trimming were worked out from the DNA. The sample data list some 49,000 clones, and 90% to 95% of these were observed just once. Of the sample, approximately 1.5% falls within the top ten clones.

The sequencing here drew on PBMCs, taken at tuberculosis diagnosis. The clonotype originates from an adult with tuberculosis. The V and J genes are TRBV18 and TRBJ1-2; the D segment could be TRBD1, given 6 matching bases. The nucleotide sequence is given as TGTGCCAGCTCACCACTCGGGGGGCCCCCCTATGGCTACACCTTC. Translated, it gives CASSPLGGPPYGYTF. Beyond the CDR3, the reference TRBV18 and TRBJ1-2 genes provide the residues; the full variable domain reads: NAGVMQNPRHLVRRRGQEARLRCSPMKGHSHVYWYRQLPEEGLKFMVYLQKENIIDESGMPKERFSAEFPKEGPSILRIQQVVRGDSAAYFCASSPLGGPPYGYTFGSGTRLTVV.